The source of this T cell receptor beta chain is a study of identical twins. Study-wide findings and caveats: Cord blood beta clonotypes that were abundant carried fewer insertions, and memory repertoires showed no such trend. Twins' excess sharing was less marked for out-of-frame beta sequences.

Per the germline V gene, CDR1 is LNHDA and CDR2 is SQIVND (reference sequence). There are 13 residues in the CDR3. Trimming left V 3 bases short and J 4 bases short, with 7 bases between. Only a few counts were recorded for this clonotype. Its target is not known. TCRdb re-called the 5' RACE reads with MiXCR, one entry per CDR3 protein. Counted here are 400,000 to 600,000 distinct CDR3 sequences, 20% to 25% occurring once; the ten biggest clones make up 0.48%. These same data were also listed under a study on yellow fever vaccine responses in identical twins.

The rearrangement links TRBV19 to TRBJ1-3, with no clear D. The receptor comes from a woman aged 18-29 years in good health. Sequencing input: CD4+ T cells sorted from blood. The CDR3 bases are TGTGCCAGTAGTATTTCCGGAGGAAACACCATATATTTT. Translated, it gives CASSISGGNTIYF.